Each of the 20 T cell receptor beta chains below was sequenced from the same sample in a study of T cell repertoires in cytomegalovirus infection. Via MiXCR, TCRdb re-called the reads, giving one row per CDR3 protein. Of around 570,000 distinct CDR3 sequences in the sample, 40% were seen once. Their antigens remain unidentified. The input for sequencing was cultured PBMCs, taken from culture after CMV antigen stimulation. The receptors stem from a human donor in good health (CMV status not recorded). Some clones in this sample may be carry-over from other donors' samples.

The count of this clonotype is one. The CDR3 DNA sequence: TGCGCCAGCAGTCAACCAGGGACTAGCTGGGGCACAGATACGCAGTATTTT. Its translation: CASSQPGTSWGTDTQYF. This chain connects TRBV23-1 to TRBJ2-3; 9 bases are a match to TRBD2. TRBV23-1 carries the ORF label, with uncertain function. CDR3 size: 17 residues. The V and J ends lost 2 bases and 1 base, in that order; junction bases with no gene match: 7.

There are many counts of this clonotype. The CDR3 region is CASSLFAGGPGDTQYF. The CDR3 coding sequence is TGTGCCAGCAGCTTGTTTGCGGGAGGGCCTGGAGATACGCAGTATTTT. The chain has TRBV7-2 and TRBJ2-3, with 9 bases fitting TRBD2. The CDR3 runs 16 residues. Germline-derived CDR1 and CDR2 are SGHTA and FQGNSA. V trimming: 3 bases; J trimming: 5 bases; junction bases outside the gene matches: 9.

V gene TRBV10-3 combines with J gene TRBJ2-7; 14 bases match TRBD2. This CDR3 comprises 16 residues. The V segment lost 3 bases and the J segment 5 bases; nucleotides outside the gene matches: 6. CDR1 ENHRY and CDR2 SYGVKD come from the germline V gene. This chain's CDR3 is CAISDATSGGEDEQYF. The CDR3, as DNA: TGTGCCATCAGTGATGCGACTAGCGGGGGGGAAGACGAGCAGTACTTC.

Written as DNA, the CDR3 is TGCAGCGTTGAGAGGACAGTTTTTGCCTATGGCTACACCTTC. Translation: CSVERTVFAYGYTF. The chain combines TRBV29-1 with TRBJ1-2; weak D call: TRBD1 (6 bases). The germline V gene encodes CDR1 SQVTM and CDR2 ANQGSEA. CDR3 size: 14 residues. V lost 3 bases, J lost 4 bases, and 15 bases lay in between. Combining the CDR3 with reference TRBV29-1 and TRBJ1-2 gives the whole variable domain SAVISQKPSRDICQRGTSLTIQCQVDSQVTMMFWYRQQPGQSLTLIATANQGSEATYESGFVIDKFPISRPNLTFSTLTVSNMSPEDSSIYLCSVERTVFAYGYTFGSGTRLTVV.

This clonotype was recorded many times. The chain carries TRBV7-2 and TRBJ1-1; D ambiguous. Germline loops: CDR1 SGHTA, CDR2 FQGNSA. This CDR3 region has 13 residues. Trimming took 4 bases from V and 5 from J, leaving 11 bases between them. The CDR3 sequence is CASSSLDGTEAFF. CDR3 nucleotides: TGTGCCAGCAGCTCCCTGGACGGGACTGAAGCTTTCTTT. The variable domain in full, with the rest retrieved from reference TRBV7-2 and TRBJ1-1, is GAGVSQSPSNKVTEKGKDVELRCDPISGHTALYWYRQSLGQGLEFLIYFQGNSAPDKSGLPSDRFSAERTGGSVSTLTIQRTQQEDSAVYLCASSSLDGTEAFFGQGTRLTVV.

The chain employs TRBV20-1 and TRBJ1-2, with 8 nucleotides matching TRBD1. Unmatched junction bases numbered 7, after V lost 6 bases and J lost 4 bases. This CDR3 spans 13 amino acids. Germline CDR1 reads DFQATT; CDR2 reads SNEGSKA (reference sequence). CDR3 sequence: CSAPRTGRYGYTF. In DNA form, the CDR3 reads TGCAGTGCCCCCCGGACAGGGCGCTATGGCTACACCTTC.

This clonotype was detected only a few times. This chain uses TRBV7-9 with TRBJ2-5; no reliable D call. The CDR3 is 12 residues long. Per the germline V gene, CDR1 is SEHNR and CDR2 is FQNEAQ (reference sequence). V was cut by 8 bases and J by 2 bases, with 9 bases left in between. This CDR3 reads CASARVQETQYF. DNA of the CDR3: TGTGCCAGCGCCCGGGTACAAGAGACCCAGTACTTC.

The chain joins TRBV29-1 to TRBJ2-1, with 7 bases fitting TRBD2. Germline V gene sequence: CDR1 SQVTM, CDR2 ANQGSEA. The CDR3 runs 13 residues. V lost 6 bases, J lost 5 bases, and 7 bases stayed unmatched. The CDR3 loop is CSVPGAGDNEQFF. As DNA, the CDR3 is TGCAGCGTCCCGGGTGCGGGAGACAATGAGCAGTTCTTC.

There are many counts of this clonotype. Here the CDR3 DNA reads TGTGCCAGCAGCCCCCGCGGGGGGAATCAGCCCCAGCATTTT. It is translated as CASSPRGGNQPQHF. This chain links TRBV7-2 with TRBJ1-5, with D perhaps TRBD1 (5 bases). The CDR3 is 14 amino acids. The V end lost 5 bases, the J end lost 4 bases, and 12 bases lay between the germline ends. Germline CDR1 is SGHTA and CDR2 is FQGNSA.

This chain uses TRBV6-5 with TRBJ2-5; D gene ambiguous. This CDR3 is 11 amino acids long. Germline CDR1 and CDR2: MNHEY and SVGAGI. With 10 bases removed from V and 2 bases from J, the gap between germline ends came to 8 bases. CDR3 sequence reads: CATYRQETQYF. The CDR3 bases are TGTGCCACCTACCGACAAGAGACCCAGTACTTC.

As for this clonotype: At one end, the junction sequence differs from germline, possibly due to a read error. This rearrangement joins TRBV5-1 to TRBJ2-5, with D possibly TRBD2 on 7 matching bases. Germline CDR1 and CDR2: SGHRS and YFSETQ. The CDR3 runs 15 residues. The chain's CDR3 is CASNLGGGYQETQYF. CDR3 coding DNA: TGCGCCAGCAACTTGGGAGGGGGATACCAAGAGACCCAGTACTTC.

V gene TRBV3-1 combines with J gene TRBJ2-5, with 7 nucleotides matching TRBD1. CDR1 and CDR2 (germline): LGHDT, YNNKEL (reference sequence). There are 16 residues in the CDR3. Trimming removed 3 bases from V and 5 bases from J; junction bases left unmatched: 12. This CDR3 is CASSHRDSLKRETQYF. CDR3 nucleotides: TGTGCCAGCAGCCACCGGGACAGCCTCAAGCGGGAGACCCAGTACTTC.

The chain carries TRBV20-1 and TRBJ2-5; 7 nucleotides agree with TRBD2. CDR1 DFQATT and CDR2 SNEGSKA come from the germline V gene (reference sequence). After removal of 3 bases from V and 2 bases from J, the junction contained 3 bases not matched to a gene. The CDR3 has 13 residues. CDR3 amino acids: CSARGGIQETQYF. The CDR3 bases are TGCAGTGCTAGGGGAGGGATTCAAGAGACCCAGTACTTC.

This clonotype has at least ten counts. The V gene is TRBV7-2, the J gene TRBJ1-1; 7 bases are shared with TRBD1. Trimming cost V 0 bases and J 0 bases; bases outside gene matches: 1. The CDR3 is 15 residues long. The germline gives CDR1 SGHTA, CDR2 FQGNSA. CDR3 region: CASSLAGGLNTEAFF. The CDR3 DNA sequence: TGTGCCAGCAGCTTAGCAGGGGGCTTGAACACTGAAGCTTTCTTT. Supplemented by reference TRBV7-2 and TRBJ1-1, the full variable domain reads GAGVSQSPSNKVTEKGKDVELRCDPISGHTALYWYRQSLGQGLEFLIYFQGNSAPDKSGLPSDRFSAERTGGSVSTLTIQRTQQEDSAVYLCASSLAGGLNTEAFFGQGTRLTVV.

The rearrangement uses TRBV7-2 and TRBJ1-2, with unresolved D. V was cut by 5 bases and J by 0 bases, with 10 bases left in between. CDR1 and CDR2 from the germline V gene are SGHTA and FQGNSA. The CDR3 loop spans 14 amino acids. CDR3 nucleotide sequence: TGTGCCAGCAGCCAAATTAGGGCTAACTATGGCTACACCTTC. This sequence encodes CASSQIRANYGYTF.

This clonotype was counted a few times. Here the CDR3 reads CAIRTGTGARADTQYF. CDR3 nucleotide sequence: TGTGCCATCAGGACAGGGACAGGGGCCCGAGCAGATACGCAGTATTTT. J is TRBJ2-3 and V is TRBV10-3; 10 positions agree with TRBD1. After removal of 6 bases from V and 4 bases from J, the junction contained 10 bases not matched to a gene. From germline, CDR1 is ENHRY and CDR2 SYGVKD. The CDR3 runs to 16 residues.

This chain connects TRBV7-9 to TRBJ2-2; 9 bases are shared with TRBD1. The CDR3 is 18 residues long. With 2 bases clipped from V and 4 bases from J, the junction kept 11 bases outside the gene matches. CDR1 is SEHNR, CDR2 FQNEAQ, per germline (reference sequence). DNA for the CDR3: TGTGCCAGCAGCTTAATTCGGACAGGGGCCTTTTTCACCGGGGAGCTGTTTTTT. This codes for CASSLIRTGAFFTGELFF.

The genes are TRBV28 and TRBJ2-7; D is perhaps TRBD1 or TRBD2 (5 bases each). Trimming pared 3 bases from V and 4 bases from J, leaving 16 bases between. In germline, CDR1 is MDHEN, CDR2 SYDVKM. The CDR3 extends over 15 amino acids. The CDR3 region has the DNA TGTGCCAGCAGTTTGATGGCAGGGAGAAGGTACGAGCAGTACTTC. The encoded protein is CASSLMAGRRYEQYF.

The chain joins TRBV20-1 to TRBJ1-4; D not resolved. Germline V gene sequence: CDR1 DFQATT, CDR2 SNEGSKA (reference sequence). This CDR3 comprises 13 residues. CDR3 residues: CTRFREVDEKLFF. The CDR3 DNA is TGCACGAGGTTCCGGGAGGTGGATGAAAAACTGTTTTTT.

Ten or more counts support this clonotype. This chain connects TRBV7-2 to TRBJ2-3; D not resolved. Trimming stripped 1 base from V and 8 bases from J, with 10 bases between. The V gene's germline CDR1 is SGHTA and CDR2 FQGNSA. The CDR3 is 13 amino acids. This CDR3 reads CASSLVGLGTQYF. The CDR3 DNA is TGTGCCAGCAGCTTAGTCGGTCTAGGTACGCAGTATTTT.